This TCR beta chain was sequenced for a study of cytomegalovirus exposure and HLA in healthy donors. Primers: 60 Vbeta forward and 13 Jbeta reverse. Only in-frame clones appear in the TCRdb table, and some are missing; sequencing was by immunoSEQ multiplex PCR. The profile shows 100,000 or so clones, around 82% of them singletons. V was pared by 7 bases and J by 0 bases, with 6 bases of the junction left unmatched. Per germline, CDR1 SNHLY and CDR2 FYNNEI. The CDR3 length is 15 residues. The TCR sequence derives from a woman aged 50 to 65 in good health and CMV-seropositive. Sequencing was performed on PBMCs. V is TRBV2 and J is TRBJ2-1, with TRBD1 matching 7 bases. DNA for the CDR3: TGTGCCAGCACCCTTGACAGGGCCTCCTACAATGAGCAGTTCTTC. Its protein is CASTLDRASYNEQFF. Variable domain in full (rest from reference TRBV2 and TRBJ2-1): EPEVTQTPSHQVTQMGQEVILRCVPISNHLYFYWYRQILGQKVEFLVSFYNNEISEKSEIFDDQFSVERPDGSNFTLKIRSTKLEDSAMYFCASTLDRASYNEQFFGPGTRLTVL.